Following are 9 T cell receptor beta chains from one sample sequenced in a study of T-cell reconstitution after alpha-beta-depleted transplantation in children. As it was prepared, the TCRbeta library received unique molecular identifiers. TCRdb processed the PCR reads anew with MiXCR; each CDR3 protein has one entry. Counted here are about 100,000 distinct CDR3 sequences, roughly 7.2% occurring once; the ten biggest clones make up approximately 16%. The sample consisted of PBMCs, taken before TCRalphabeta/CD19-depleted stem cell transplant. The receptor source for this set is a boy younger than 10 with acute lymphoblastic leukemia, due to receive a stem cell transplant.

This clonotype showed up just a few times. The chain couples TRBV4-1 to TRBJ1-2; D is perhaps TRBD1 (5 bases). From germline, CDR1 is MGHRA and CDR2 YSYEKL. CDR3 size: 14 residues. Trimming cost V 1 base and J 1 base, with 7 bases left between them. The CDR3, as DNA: TGCGCCAGCAGCCAAGTGCAGGGTAACTATGGCTACACCTTC. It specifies CASSQVQGNYGYTF.

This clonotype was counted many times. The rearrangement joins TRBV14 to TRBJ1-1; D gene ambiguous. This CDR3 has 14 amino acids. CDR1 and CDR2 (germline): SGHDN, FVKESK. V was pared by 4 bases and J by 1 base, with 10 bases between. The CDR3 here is CASSRRHQNTEAFF. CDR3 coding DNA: TGTGCCAGCAGCCGCAGACACCAGAACACTGAAGCTTTCTTT.

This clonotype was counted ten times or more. In DNA form, the CDR3 reads TGTGCCAGCAGCCAAGTAGGACAGGGGGCGACAGATACGCAGTATTTT. It is translated as CASSQVGQGATDTQYF. The chain joins TRBV3-1 to TRBJ2-3, with 11 nucleotides matching TRBD1. The V gene's germline CDR1 is LGHDT and CDR2 YNNKEL (reference sequence). CDR3 length equals 16 residues. With V trimmed by 1 base and J by 3 bases, 3 bases remained unmatched.

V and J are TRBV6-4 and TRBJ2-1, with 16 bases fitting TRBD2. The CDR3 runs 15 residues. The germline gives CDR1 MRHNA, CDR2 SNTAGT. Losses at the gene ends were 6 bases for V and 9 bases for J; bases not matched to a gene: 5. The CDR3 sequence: CASRAGTSGGGEQFF. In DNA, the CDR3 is TGTGCCAGCAGAGCCGGGACTAGCGGGGGGGGTGAGCAGTTCTTC.

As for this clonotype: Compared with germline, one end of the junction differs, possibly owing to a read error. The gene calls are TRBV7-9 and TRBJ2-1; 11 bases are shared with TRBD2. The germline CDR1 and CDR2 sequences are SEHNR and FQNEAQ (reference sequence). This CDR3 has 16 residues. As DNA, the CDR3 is TGTGCCGGCAGCCCAAATAGCGGGGGGGCCGGGAATGAGCAGTTCTTC. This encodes CAGSPNSGGAGNEQFF. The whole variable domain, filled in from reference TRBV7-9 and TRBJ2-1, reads DTGVSQNPRHKITKRGQNVTFRCDPISEHNRLYWYRQTLGQGPEFLTYFQNEAQLEKSRLLSDRFSAERPKGSFSTLEIQRTEQGDSAMYLCAGSPNSGGAGNEQFFGPGTRLTVL.

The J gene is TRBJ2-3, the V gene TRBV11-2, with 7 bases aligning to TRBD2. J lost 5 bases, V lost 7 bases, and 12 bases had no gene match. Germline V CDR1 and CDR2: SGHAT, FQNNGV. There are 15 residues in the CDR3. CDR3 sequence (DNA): TGTGCCAGCACCCGTGGGGGGGGGAGTGAAGATACGCAGTATTTT. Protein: CASTRGGGSEDTQYF. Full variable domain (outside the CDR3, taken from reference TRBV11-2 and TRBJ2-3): EAGVAQSPRYKIIEKRQSVAFWCNPISGHATLYWYQQILGQGPKLLIQFQNNGVVDDSQLPKDRFSAERLKGVDSTLKIQPAKLEDSAVYLCASTRGGGSEDTQYFGPGTRLTVL.

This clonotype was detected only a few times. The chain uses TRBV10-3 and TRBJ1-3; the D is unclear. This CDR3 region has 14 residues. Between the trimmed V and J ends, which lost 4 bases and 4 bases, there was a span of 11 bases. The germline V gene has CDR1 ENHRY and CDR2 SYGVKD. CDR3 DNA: TGTGCCATCAGTGTCGCGGGGAGCGGAAACACCATATATTTT. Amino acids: CAISVAGSGNTIYF.

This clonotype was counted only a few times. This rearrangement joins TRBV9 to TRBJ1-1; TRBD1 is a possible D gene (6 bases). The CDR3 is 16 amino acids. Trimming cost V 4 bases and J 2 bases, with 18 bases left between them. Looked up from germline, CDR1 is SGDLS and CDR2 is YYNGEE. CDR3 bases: TGTGCCAGCAGCCCTAGAGGGGGGGCTATCAACACTGAAGCTTTCTTT. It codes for CASSPRGGAINTEAFF.

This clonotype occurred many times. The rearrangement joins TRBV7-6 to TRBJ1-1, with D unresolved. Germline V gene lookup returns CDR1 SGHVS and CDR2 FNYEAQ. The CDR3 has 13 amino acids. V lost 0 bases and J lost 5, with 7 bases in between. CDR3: CASSLAAGTEAFF. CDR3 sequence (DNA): TGTGCCAGCAGCTTAGCCGCGGGGACTGAAGCTTTCTTT.